This T cell receptor (beta chain) stems from a study of cytomegalovirus exposure and HLA in healthy donors. General observations from the study: Earlier results showed most TCR beta V segments being productive about 87% or about 30% of the time. For TCR beta chains, V- and J-gene trimming was later linked to a missense DCLRE1C variant. Roughly uniform sequencing depth across donors was assumed, possibly incorrectly. HLA alleles were associated with 17,000 or so TCR beta sequences in a later analysis at 0.05 false discovery rate.

This CDR3 has 16 residues. Germline V lookup: CDR1 SGHNT, CDR2 YENEEA. V trimming: 5 bases; J trimming: 6 bases; junction bases outside the gene matches: 12. The sample holds one count of this clone. Its antigen is unknown. PCR primers comprised 60 Vbeta and 13 Jbeta primers. Only in-frame clones appear in the TCRdb table, and some are missing; sequencing was by immunoSEQ multiplex PCR. The table shows 90,000 to 100,000 clones, with just under 70% occurring only once. The genes are TRBV11-3 and TRBJ2-2; 7 bases are shared with TRBD1. The clonotype was recovered from a man aged 45-65 years in good health and CMV-seronegative. Sequenced material: PBMCs. The CDR3 here is CASSPRQGSVAGELFF. CDR3 nucleotides: TGTGCCAGCAGCCCCAGACAGGGATCGGTTGCCGGGGAGCTGTTTTTT.